A single sample gave rise to the 20 T cell receptor beta chains below, sequenced in a study of spatial heterogeneity in lung cancer (dated by TCRdb to 2018 to 2020). The label giving this sample's time point can be read as: blood at routine non-recurrence follow-up after resection. Library preparation used 5' RACE. This sample was sequenced with a NextSeq 500. The public reads were quality trimmed at Q25 with fastp and then assembled into clones with MiXCR by TCRdb, keeping productive beta chains. Rows with a matching CDR3 protein are joined into one entry that keeps the most common DNA and genes. This sample comprises roughly 110,000 distinct CDR3 sequences, about a tenth of them detected only once. The top ten clonotypes cover around 24% of the sample. The specimen was PBMCs, collected at follow-up. All receptors come from a female donor with early-stage non-small cell lung cancer.

This clonotype has a count of ten or more. The V call is TRBV3-1, the J call TRBJ1-4, with D maybe TRBD1 (5 bases). Germline assignment: CDR1 LGHDT and CDR2 YNNKEL (reference sequence). This CDR3 is 15 amino acids long. The V end was cut by 0 bases, the J end by 7 bases, with 12 bases between. The CDR3 coding sequence is TGTGCCAGCAGCCAAGAAGCGGGGGGAGGTGAAAAACTGTTTTTT. It translates to CASSQEAGGGEKLFF.

The chain recombines TRBV6-1 with TRBJ2-3; TRBD2 agrees at 10 bases. The CDR3 is 15 residues long. CDR1 is MNHNS, CDR2 SASEGT, per germline. V was pared by 9 bases and J by 2 bases, with 8 bases of the junction left unmatched. For the CDR3, the DNA is TGTGCCAGTAACATAGCGGGAGGCCCCACAGATACGCAGTATTTT. Protein: CASNIAGGPTDTQYF.

This clonotype was observed a handful of times. V gene TRBV28 combines with J gene TRBJ2-5, with TRBD1 matching over 9 bases. CDR1 and CDR2 from the germline V gene are MDHEN and SYDVKM. CDR3 size: 15 residues. V lost 5 bases to trimming and J lost 3 bases; unmatched junction nucleotides: 7. Written as DNA, the CDR3 is TGTGCCAGCAGTCATTTGGGACAGGGCAAAGAGACCCAGTACTTC. Translated, it gives CASSHLGQGKETQYF.

This clonotype was seen only a few times. This chain links TRBV2 with TRBJ2-1; 9 positions match TRBD2. The CDR3 has 15 amino acids. Germline V gives CDR1 SNHLY, CDR2 FYNNEI. V shed 6 bases and J 2 bases; nucleotides not matched to a gene: 5. CDR3 nucleotide sequence: TGTGCCAGCAGAGGTAGCGGGAGCCCCTACAATGAGCAGTTCTTC. Translated: CASRGSGSPYNEQFF.

Many counts were recorded for this clonotype. The V call is TRBV6-5, the J call TRBJ1-1; 9 positions agree with TRBD1. This CDR3 is built from 13 residues. Germline V gives CDR1 MNHEY, CDR2 SVGAGI. Germline trimming cut 6 bases from V and 11 bases from J; bases unmatched to any gene: 10. The DNA of the CDR3 is TGTGCCAGCAGCCCCGGGACAGGGTTAGGTGCTTTCTTT. This gives the protein CASSPGTGLGAFF.

This clonotype was observed many times. V usage is TRBV18 and J usage is TRBJ2-3, with D unclear. CDR1 is KGHSH and CDR2 is LQKENI in the germline V gene. Trimming removed 0 bases from V and 2 bases from J, with 6 bases in between. This CDR3 comprises 14 residues. The DNA of the CDR3 is TGTGCCAGCTCACCACCGGTCCCCACAGATACGCAGTATTTT. Amino acids: CASSPPVPTDTQYF.

This clonotype was seen a handful of times. This chain links TRBV11-1 with TRBJ2-3, with D perhaps matching TRBD1 or TRBD2 (6 bases each). Germline CDR1 and CDR2: SGHAT and FQDESV (reference sequence). V gave up 5 bases and J gave up 5 bases, with 17 bases separating them. This CDR3 is 15 amino acids long. DNA of the CDR3: TGTGCCAGCAGCCAACGGAGGGGGGTTGGAGATACGCAGTATTTT. Its protein is CASSQRRGVGDTQYF.

This clonotype was seen a handful of times. This sequence joins TRBV6-1 and TRBJ1-1, with 7 nucleotides matching TRBD1. V lost 5 bases, J lost 7 bases, and 10 bases stayed unmatched. The CDR3 runs 14 residues. The germline V gene has CDR1 MNHNS and CDR2 SASEGT. This chain's CDR3 is CASSTTTGHREAFF. The DNA of the CDR3 is TGTGCCAGCAGTACTACGACAGGGCACCGTGAAGCTTTCTTT.

V is TRBV4-2 and J is TRBJ1-6; perhaps TRBD1 as D (5 bases). The V gene's germline CDR1 is LGHNA and CDR2 YNFKEQ. Trimming shortened V by 0 bases and J by 7 bases, and 10 bases separated the two germline ends. CDR3 length: 15 residues. The CDR3 spells CASSQDRGRNSPLHF. CDR3 DNA sequence: TGTGCCAGCAGCCAAGATCGGGGCCGGAATTCACCCCTCCACTTT.

This clonotype came up a few times. V gene TRBV3-1 combines with J gene TRBJ2-3; 10 nucleotides match TRBD2. V trimming: 0 bases; J trimming: 6 bases; junction bases outside the gene matches: 9. The CDR3 has 17 residues. Germline V gives CDR1 LGHDT, CDR2 YNNKEL (reference sequence). The DNA of the CDR3 is TGTGCCAGCAGCCAAGAGGGGGAGCGGGAGGGCCCGGATACGCAGTATTTT. This codes for CASSQEGEREGPDTQYF.

This clonotype was recorded a few times. This chain uses TRBV28 with TRBJ1-4; TRBD1 aligns across 7 bases. J was trimmed by 5 bases and V by 1 base; bases with no gene match: 10. This CDR3 spans 17 amino acids. CDR1 and CDR2 from the germline V gene are MDHEN and SYDVKM. The DNA of the CDR3 is TGTGCCAGCAGTTTATTGGGCCGGGCAGGGGGAAATGAAAAACTGTTTTTT. It codes for CASSLLGRAGGNEKLFF.

The rearrangement joins TRBV29-1 to TRBJ2-1, with unresolved D. CDR3 size: 14 residues. Between the trimmed V and J ends, which lost 4 bases and 0 bases, there was a span of 10 bases. Per germline, CDR1 SQVTM and CDR2 ANQGSEA. This CDR3 reads CSVVRRDSYNEQFF. The CDR3, as DNA: TGCAGCGTTGTACGGAGAGACTCCTACAATGAGCAGTTCTTC.

This clonotype was counted a few times. J is TRBJ2-3 and V is TRBV15; 7 nucleotides match TRBD2. The trim removed 0 bases at V and 0 bases at J, leaving 6 bases unmatched. The germline V gene has CDR1 LNHNV and CDR2 YYDKDF (reference sequence). This CDR3 region has 17 residues. This CDR3 is CATSRETSGTSTDTQYF. The CDR3 DNA reads as TGTGCCACCAGCAGAGAGACAAGCGGGACTAGCACAGATACGCAGTATTTT.

The genes are TRBV11-2 and TRBJ2-7; D is unclear. V dropped 1 base and J dropped 4 bases, with 11 bases sitting between them. The CDR3 runs to 14 residues. Germline CDR1 is SGHAT and CDR2 is FQNNGV. CDR3 sequence (DNA): TGTGCCAGCAGCTTAGGGGTCTGGGTATACGAGCAGTACGTC. Amino acid sequence: CASSLGVWVYEQYV.

This clonotype was counted at least ten times. V and J are TRBV12-5 and TRBJ2-1, with 8 bases matching TRBD2. Germline V gene data show CDR1 as LGHNT and CDR2 as FRNRAP. CDR3 size: 16 residues. J gave up 4 bases and V 2 bases, and 7 bases lay outside the gene matches. The DNA for the CDR3 is TGTGCTAGTGGTTTGATGACGGGAGGGCCATACAATGAGCAGTTCTTC. Its protein product is CASGLMTGGPYNEQFF.

This clonotype was detected a few times. This chain uses TRBV7-3 with TRBJ2-7; TRBD2 is a possible D gene (6 bases). V gave up 7 bases and J gave up 3 bases, with 40 bases separating them. Germline V gene sequence: CDR1 SGHTA, CDR2 FQGTGA. This CDR3 comprises 22 residues. The CDR3 sequence: CASIRIRPGLRSNPGRLYEQYF. CDR3 nucleotide sequence: TGTGCCAGCATCAGAATCCGGCCGGGACTCCGTTCAAATCCTGGCCGCCTCTACGAGCAGTACTTC.

V is TRBV7-6 and J is TRBJ1-4, with D perhaps matching TRBD1 (5 bases). The CDR3 loop spans 14 amino acids. CDR1 and CDR2 from the germline V gene are SGHVS and FNYEAQ. Trimming removed 1 base at V and 4 bases at J, with 7 bases between. The CDR3 DNA sequence: TGTGCCAGCAGCTTAGACAGGATTAATGAAAAACTGTTTTTT. Translated: CASSLDRINEKLFF.

The chain has TRBV2 and TRBJ2-3, with TRBD2 matching 10 bases. Germline CDR1 and CDR2: SNHLY and FYNNEI. This CDR3 has 15 residues. Unmatched junction bases numbered 4, after V lost 2 bases and J lost 5 bases. The CDR3 DNA is TGTGCCAGCAGTGAACTAGCGGGAGCCTTAGATACGCAGTATTTT. Its protein product is CASSELAGALDTQYF.

This clonotype was counted ten times or more. The rearrangement links TRBV7-8 to TRBJ1-1; D not certain. Trimming took off 3 bases at V and 0 bases at J, with 8 bases between the two ends. Germline CDR1 reads SGHVS; CDR2 reads FQNEAQ. This CDR3 spans 14 amino acids. The CDR3: CASSFSRMNTEAFF. The CDR3 DNA reads TGTGCCAGCAGCTTCTCCCGAATGAACACTGAAGCTTTCTTT.

V is TRBV30 and J is TRBJ1-2; D gene uncertain. Germline CDR1 GTSNPN, CDR2 SVGIG (reference sequence). The V end lost 2 bases, the J end lost 6 bases, and 13 bases lay between the germline ends. This CDR3 spans 13 amino acids. The CDR3 sequence is CAWSTSGPDGYTF. CDR3 DNA: TGTGCCTGGAGTACTAGTGGTCCTGATGGCTACACCTTC.